The T cell receptor (beta chain) described here comes from a study of neurological immune-mediated disorders. Study-wide points: When the repertoires were grouped phylogenetically, those of 18 of the 34 multiple sclerosis patients came together in a single cluster of related CDR3 sequences, which points to a possible repertoire-level signature.

Unsorted libraries were prepared from 2 million PBMCs that had been stored at -80 C. TCRdb passed the 5' RACE reads through MiXCR, listing each CDR3 protein once. The data contain approximately 52,000 distinct CDR3 sequences, around 3.5% of them singletons. In this sample, this clonotype turned up many times. Its specificity is unknown. The sequencing input was PBMCs. The source of this sequence is a man aged 35 to 55 with multiple sclerosis.

DNA for the CDR3: TGTGCCAGCAGTGAAAGACAGGTAGTTCGGGAGCTGTTTTTT. It yields the protein CASSERQVVRELFF. The chain couples TRBV6-1 to TRBJ2-2, with D possibly being TRBD1 (6 bases). The CDR3 spans 14 residues. Germline values: CDR1 MNHNS, CDR2 SASEGT. Trimming took off 2 bases at V and 9 bases at J, with 13 bases between the two ends.